Shown below are 12 T cell receptor beta chains from a single sample sequenced in a study of Graves' ophthalmopathy and Graves' hyperthyroidism. Amplification of TCR beta CDR3 regions used RNA transcripts. HTBI primers were used in a first-round RT-PCR, which preceded a second-round multiplex PCR. TCRdb itself ran the multiplex PCR reads through MiXCR, one entry per CDR3 protein. The data contain about 740,000 distinct CDR3 sequences, 40% of them singletons. The sample comprised peripheral blood. These receptors originate from an adult man with Graves' ophthalmopathy.

In the case of this clonotype: A read error may account for a junction end that differs from germline. The genes are TRBV7-9 and TRBJ2-7; the match to TRBD1 covers 9 bases. Per the germline V gene, CDR1 is SEHNR and CDR2 is FQNEAQ (reference sequence). This CDR3 has 12 amino acids. The CDR3 is CCSGTGPHEQYF. The CDR3 bases are TGCTGCTCTGGGACAGGGCCCCACGAGCAGTACTTC.

V is TRBV19 and J is TRBJ1-2; TRBD1 matches 8 bases. V lost 5 bases to trimming and J lost 9 bases; unmatched junction nucleotides: 8. Germline V gene data show CDR1 as LNHDA and CDR2 as SQIVND (reference sequence). The CDR3 sequence is 13 residues long. The CDR3 protein is CASSRQGAYSYTF. The CDR3 DNA sequence: TGTGCCAGTAGTCGCCAGGGGGCTTATAGCTACACCTTC.

This chain's CDR3 is CASSLDPGREGEQYF. The CDR3 region has the DNA TGTGCCAGCAGCTTAGATCCAGGCAGGGAAGGCGAGCAGTACTTC. The chain employs TRBV11-2 and TRBJ2-7, with a possible D match to TRBD1 (5 bases). The V end lost 0 bases, the J end lost 6 bases, and 15 bases lay between the germline ends. From germline, CDR1 is SGHAT and CDR2 FQNNGV. The CDR3 spans 15 residues.

This sequence joins TRBV20-1 and TRBJ2-5, with 8 bases lining up with TRBD1. Matching the DNA end better, TRBJ2-1 makes the J call doubtful. The CDR3 contains 11 residues. In germline, CDR1 is DFQATT, CDR2 SNEGSKA (reference sequence). CDR3 sequence: CSAEQGEPQFF. As DNA, the CDR3 is TGCAGTGCTGAACAGGGGGAGCCCCAGTTCTTC.

This clonotype has more than one count but fewer than ten. The V and J genes are TRBV20-1 and TRBJ1-4; the D gene is possibly TRBD1 (5 bases). The germline gives CDR1 DFQATT, CDR2 SNEGSKA (reference sequence). V lost 1 base and J 5 bases, leaving 11 bases between the germline ends. The CDR3 sequence is 14 residues long. CDR3 nucleotide sequence: TGCAGTGCTAGAGTCGGACAAGGGAATGAAAAACTGTTTTTT. As protein: CSARVGQGNEKLFF.

This clonotype was seen ten or more times. The chain links TRBV5-8 to TRBJ2-6, with 8 bases matching TRBD2. With 0 bases clipped from V and 3 bases from J, the junction kept 2 bases outside the gene matches. The CDR3 covers 16 residues. CDR1 and CDR2 (germline): SGHTS, YDEGEE. This CDR3 reads CASSLAGGFGANVLTF. DNA of the CDR3: TGTGCCAGCAGCTTGGCGGGGGGGTTTGGGGCCAACGTCCTGACTTTC.

On this clonotype: The junction shows a germline mismatch at one end, possibly a read error. The chain recombines TRBV6-5 with TRBJ2-6; TRBD2 aligns across 7 bases. Germline V CDR1 and CDR2: MNHEY, SVGAGI. This CDR3 region has 16 residues. CDR3 sequence (DNA): TGTGCCAGCAGTTACGGCGGGAGCTCTGGGGCCGACGTCCTGACTTTC. Amino acid sequence: CASSYGGSSGADVLTF.

The table lists this clonotype with many counts. This rearrangement joins TRBV24-1 to TRBJ1-5; D unresolved. There are 13 residues in the CDR3. Germline V gene data show CDR1 as KGHDR and CDR2 as SFDVKD. The ends were cut back, 0 bases at V and 5 bases at J, with 4 bases in the middle. The chain's CDR3 is CATSDLGDQPQHF. The CDR3 DNA reads as TGTGCCACCAGTGATTTGGGCGATCAGCCCCAGCATTTT.

The chain recombines TRBV20-1 with TRBJ2-5; the match to TRBD1 covers 9 bases. CDR3 length: 13 residues. The ends lost 3 bases at V and 4 bases at J; junction bases unmatched: 3. Germline V lookup: CDR1 DFQATT, CDR2 SNEGSKA (reference sequence). DNA of the CDR3: TGCAGTGCTAGTTCGACAGGGGGAGAGACCCAGTACTTC. Its translation is CSASSTGGETQYF.

This sequence joins TRBV25-1 and TRBJ2-5; the D is unclear. V shed 8 bases and J shed 5 bases, with 9 bases lying between them. The germline gives CDR1 MGHDK, CDR2 SYGVNS. This CDR3 has 11 residues. CDR3 bases: TGTGCCAGCCAGACCTGGGAGACCCAGTACTTC. It is translated as CASQTWETQYF.

The gene calls are TRBV6-6 and TRBJ1-1; 9 bases map to TRBD1. V lost 6 bases, J lost 0 bases, and 5 bases stayed unmatched. The CDR3 is 15 amino acids. The germline V gene encodes CDR1 MNHNY and CDR2 SVGAGI (reference sequence). In DNA form, the CDR3 reads TGTGCCAGCAGGGACAGGGGTGCAATGAACACTGAAGCTTTCTTT. This translates into CASRDRGAMNTEAFF.

The J gene is TRBJ1-6, the V gene TRBV15, with TRBD1 as a possible D gene (5 bases). Trimming took 1 base from V and 10 from J, leaving 11 bases between them. CDR1 LNHNV and CDR2 YYDKDF come from the germline V gene (reference sequence). CDR3 size: 14 residues. The CDR3 DNA reads TGTGCCACCAGCAGAGGGGGGGACGGCTCACCCCTCCACTTT. Translating it yields CATSRGGDGSPLHF.